The sequence of this T cell receptor (beta chain) was determined in a study of T-cell memory formation after mild COVID-19. Regarding the study as a whole: Contracting CD4+ clones lay largely in CM and EM, with CD8+ ones residing in EMRA.

TCRdb re-derived calls from the 5' RACE reads in MiXCR, one entry per CDR3 protein. The data show hundreds of thousands of distinct CDR3 sequences, 15% seen once. Points on this clonotype: The antigen is undetermined.

Trimming cost V 6 bases and J 6 bases; bases outside gene matches: 7. Germline V gene lookup returns CDR1 SGHTA and CDR2 FQGTGA. This CDR3 has 15 amino acids. This chain links TRBV7-3 with TRBJ2-1, with 11 positions matching TRBD2. The sequencing input was PBMCs or a T cell subset sorted from them (not recorded which). The TCR originated in a man aged 18 to 30 who had mild COVID-19 (a few samples of this study predate the infection). Cell type and time point are not known. The CDR3 is CASSLTSGVPNEQFF. The CDR3 region has the DNA TGTGCCAGCAGTTTGACTAGCGGGGTACCCAATGAGCAGTTCTTC.